The clone carrying this T cell receptor beta chain was seen a few times. Its matching antigen is unknown. The entry originates in a study of T-cell memory formation after mild COVID-19. Study as a whole: TCR clusters were largely donor specific.

With 11 bases removed from V and 4 bases from J, the gap between germline ends came to 14 bases. The germline CDR1 and CDR2 sequences are ENHRY and SYGVKD. The CDR3 totals 13 residues. 5'RACE primed from the constant segment yielded TCR alpha and TCR beta cDNA libraries bearing sample barcodes and UMIs. Via MiXCR, TCRdb re-called the 5' RACE reads, giving one row per CDR3 protein. The table includes a few hundred thousand distinct CDR3 sequences, about 20% detected once. General study results and limits: A balance of CD4 and CD8 characterized clones contracting day 15 to 85, whereas later expanders leaned CD4+.

The origin of this receptor is an adult woman who had mild COVID-19 (a few samples of this study predate the infection). Cell type and time point are not known. The chain is built from TRBV10-3 and TRBJ2-2, with D possibly called TRBD1 or TRBD2 (5 bases each). Sequenced input: PBMCs or a T cell subset sorted from them (not recorded which). CDR3 DNA sequence: TGTGCCTCGGGACCCCAGGGCACCGGGGAGCTGTTTTTT. It yields the protein CASGPQGTGELFF.